Listed below are T cell receptor beta chains from one sample, sequenced in a study of blood T cell repertoires in COVID-19. TCRdb's copy holds only in-frame clones and misses some; the assay was immunoSEQ multiplex PCR. Of more than 200,000 clones in the sample, less than 90% were seen once. Input material: peripheral blood. The receptors were sampled from a man aged 35 to 55 with acute or convalescent COVID-19. CDR3s include the opening cysteine and the closing phenylalanine or tryptophan. The order of the fields is J gene, D gene, V gene, clone size, CDR3 protein, CDR3 DNA. D genes are given only for firm matches. Part of the rows lack a size; the others show once, few, many or a class for expanded clones.

TRBJ2-5 . TRBV27 . CASSIQYQETQYF TGTGCCAGCAGTATACAGTACCAAGAGACCCAGTACTTC
TRBJ1-4 . TRBV6-1 . CASSEQGFRATNEKLFF TGTGCCAGCAGTGAACAGGGTTTTAGGGCAACTAATGAAAAACTGTTTTTT
TRBJ1-5 TRBD1 TRBV7-2 . CASTPWDRPGEPQHF TGTGCCAGCACGCCCTGGGACAGGCCAGGAGAGCCCCAGCATTTT
TRBJ2-7 . TRBV7-6 . CASSQGGLSYEQYF TGTGCCAGCAGCCAGGGGGGCCTTTCCTACGAGCAGTACTTC
TRBJ2-7 . TRBV28 . CASSYYGEQYF TGTGCCAGCAGTTATTACGGCGAGCAGTACTTC
TRBJ2-7 . TRBV18 once CASSPYRVFDEQYF TGTGCCAGCTCACCTTACAGGGTTTTCGACGAGCAGTACTTC
TRBJ1-2 TRBD1 TRBV6-5 few CASSLDRGNYGYTF TGTGCCAGCAGTTTAGACAGGGGTAACTATGGCTACACCTTC
TRBJ2-2 . TRBV19 . CASSFFRENTGELFF TGTGCCAGTAGCTTTTTTCGGGAGAACACCGGGGAGCTGTTTTTT
TRBJ1-1 TRBD1 TRBV29-1 . CSVHRGAEAFF TGCAGCGTTCACAGGGGCGCTGAAGCTTTCTTT
TRBJ2-5 . TRBV15 . CATSTGDSGVRETQYF TGTGCCACCAGCACTGGAGACTCGGGAGTTCGGGAGACCCAGTACTTC
TRBJ2-3 . TRBV19 . CASSIGLPGDTQYF TGTGCCAGTAGTATAGGGCTACCAGGAGATACGCAGTATTTT
TRBJ2-3 . TRBV6-5 once CASSSQGITDTQYF TGTGCCAGCAGCTCCCAGGGAATCACAGATACGCAGTATTTT
TRBJ1-1 . TRBV27 . CASSSGQTNTEAFF TGTGCCAGCAGTTCCGGACAGACGAACACTGAAGCTTTCTTT
TRBJ2-4 . TRBV5-1 . CASREDSPSNIQYF TGCGCCAGCAGGGAAGACAGCCCGTCGAACATTCAGTACTTC